The 3 T cell receptor beta chains in this list originate from one sample, sequenced in a study of human T cells and chemical hapten exposure. One entry per CDR3 protein results from TCRdb running MiXCR on the RACE reads. The data contain 40,000 or so distinct CDR3 sequences, roughly a tenth of them singletons. Time point described: patch test 2, 6 weeks after DPC sensitization. Sample treatment: therapeutic diphenylcyclopropenone sensitization with weekly scalp DPC. The authors' total RNA extraction used unfractionated whole blood. The sample in question was whole blood, obtained in connection with sensitization to the hapten diphenylcyclopropenone (DPC). The receptors originated from a woman aged 25 to 39 with alopecia areata. Some clones in this sample may be carry-over from other donors' samples.

The chain recombines TRBV7-2 with TRBJ1-1; possibly TRBD1 for D (6 bases). Trimming took 5 bases from V and 4 from J, leaving 17 bases between them. This CDR3 contains 15 residues. The germline V gene encodes CDR1 SGHTA and CDR2 FQGNSA. The DNA for the CDR3 is TGTGCCAGCAGCCAACACGGGCAGGGGATCACTGAAGCTTTCTTT. Translated, it gives CASSQHGQGITEAFF.

This clonotype was picked up many times. The rearrangement links TRBV7-3 to TRBJ1-1; 7 bases fit TRBD1. Germline CDR1 and CDR2: SGHTA and FQGTGA. Unmatched junction bases numbered 6, after V lost 6 bases and J lost 5 bases. CDR3 length equals 13 residues. The CDR3 sequence: CASSDRVRTEAFF. In DNA form, the CDR3 reads TGTGCCAGCAGTGACAGGGTACGGACTGAAGCTTTCTTT.

This clonotype was seen more than once but under ten times. The chain combines TRBV30 with TRBJ2-3; unclear D gene. CDR3 length: 12 amino acids. Trimming pared 0 bases from V and 6 bases from J, leaving 7 bases between. The germline V gene has CDR1 GTSNPN and CDR2 SVGIG (reference sequence). In DNA, the CDR3 is TGTGCCTGGAGTGTAAATAGGGATACGCAGTATTTT. Protein: CAWSVNRDTQYF.